The entry that follows covers one T cell receptor beta chain sequence. The data derive from a study of technical replicates of blood from four donors. Using immunoSEQ multiplex PCR, the repertoire was profiled, and TCRdb retains in-frame clones only, with some absent. The data contain 85,000 to 100,000 clones, around 92% of them singletons. The CDR3 length is 12 residues. The germline V gene encodes CDR1 SGDLS and CDR2 YYNGEE. Trimming removed 2 bases at V and 5 bases at J, with 6 bases between. This TCR was recovered from a human donor in good health. The source material was T cells isolated from PBMCs. The V call is TRBV9, the J call TRBJ2-3, with TRBD1 as a possible D gene (5 bases). The CDR3 nucleotides are TGTGCCAGCAGCGTCCAGGGAGATACGCAGTATTTT. Its protein is CASSVQGDTQYF.